This T cell receptor beta chain was identified during a study of blood T cells in healthy people across ages. Whole-study findings and limits: Long-lived and aged donors differed, with more naive CD4+ cells and higher diversity in the long-lived. Diversity figures derived from one million T cells were judged to underestimate the true value. TCR beta diversity was tightly associated with the proportion of naive T cells.

It was with a sample-barcoded 5' primer and a J-beta primer mix that a second PCR of about 6 to 12 cycles was run. TCRdb reanalysed the 5' RACE reads using MiXCR and keeps one entry per CDR3 protein. The table lists approximately 2,000,000 distinct CDR3 sequences, about two fifths of them singletons. Trimming removed 0 bases at V and 9 bases at J, with 13 bases between. Germline CDR1 is SGHRS and CDR2 is YFSETQ. This CDR3 comprises 14 residues. To note about this clonotype: The antigen is not known.

Staff drew around 10 milliliters of peripheral blood from each donor. The receptor comes from a human donor in good health. This chain links TRBV5-1 with TRBJ2-1; tentative D call: TRBD2 (7 bases). The sample taken for sequencing was blood. The CDR3 reads CASSLGGGASEQFF. As DNA, the CDR3 is TGCGCCAGCAGCTTGGGAGGGGGGGCGAGTGAGCAGTTCTTC.